This TCR beta chain is drawn from a study of response to subunit inactivated influenza vaccine. Via MiXCR, TCRdb re-called the RT-PCR reads, giving one row per CDR3 protein. The repertoire includes roughly 710,000 distinct CDR3 sequences, approximately 14% of them detected once, and 7.6% sits in the top ten. Ten or more counts support this clonotype. CDR1 and CDR2 from the germline V gene are SGDLS and YYNGEE. The ends lost 7 bases at V and 1 base at J; junction bases unmatched: 5. The CDR3 totals 16 residues. The sequence derives from a man aged 45 to 65 who received an inactivated influenza vaccine. Sequencing used PBMCs from blood, obtained roughly 15 days before vaccination. The gene calls are TRBV9 and TRBJ2-3, with 14 bases that match TRBD2. As DNA, the CDR3 is TGTGCCAGCGGACTAGCGGGAGGAACCGGCACAGATACGCAGTATTTT. Protein sequence: CASGLAGGTGTDTQYF.